These 22 T cell receptor beta chains share one sample of origin, sequenced in a study of shared clonotypes between healthy human individuals (TCRdb year 2020). The receptor library was made with the immunoSEQ multiplex PCR assay. This immuneACCESS table, as held by TCRdb, lists in-frame sequences with V and J called but not all clones. Of the missing ones, under half trace to an unresolved V gene in checked studies; the others have no known cause. The sample contains 2.5 million or so clones, roughly 92% of them found a single time. Around 0.14% of the sample belongs to the ten largest clones. Sequenced sample: naive CD4+ T cells sorted from blood. Reading the label with the study, this specimen's cell subset or site is: CD45RA+ positively selected. These receptor sequences come from a man aged 18 to 29 in good health.

Turning to this clone: This CDR3 is also generated by other DNA sequences in the sample. This chain joins TRBV7-9 and TRBJ2-3; no firm D call. V lost 2 bases and J 0 bases, leaving 6 bases between the germline ends. CDR1 is SEHNR and CDR2 is FQNEAQ in the germline V gene (reference sequence). CDR3 length: 14 amino acids. CDR3 in DNA: TGTGCCAGCAGCTTAAAAGGGAGCACAGATACGCAGTATTTT. Protein product: CASSLKGSTDTQYF.

Points on this clone: In the same sample, other DNA sequences code for this CDR3. V and J are TRBV5-1 and TRBJ1-1; no definite D call. CDR1 and CDR2 (germline): SGHRS, YFSETQ. CDR3 size: 13 residues. The germline V and J ends were trimmed by 0 bases and 2 bases, with 5 bases remaining between them. This CDR3 reads CASSLVPNTEAFF. The CDR3 DNA sequence: TGCGCCAGCAGCTTGGTGCCCAACACTGAAGCTTTCTTT.

The rearrangement uses TRBV4-3 and TRBJ1-6, with 9 bases identical to TRBD1. Germline V gene lookup returns CDR1 LGHNA and CDR2 YSLEER. The length of the CDR3 is 17 residues. V shed 2 bases, J shed 8 bases, and the junction held 10 bases outside the gene matches. The CDR3 DNA follows: TGCGCCAGCAGCCAACAATCCCCGGGACAGGGACATTCACCCCTCCACTTT. It encodes CASSQQSPGQGHSPLHF.

Remarks on this clone: The same CDR3 arises from other DNA sequences in this sample as well. J is TRBJ1-3 and V is TRBV11-2; maybe TRBD1 (5 bases). The CDR3 consists of 15 residues. Per germline, CDR1 SGHAT and CDR2 FQNNGV. V lost 0 bases and J lost 1, with 7 bases in between. In nucleotides, the CDR3 is TGTGCCAGCAGCTTAGACAGGGTATCTGGAAACACCATATATTTT. Its protein product is CASSLDRVSGNTIYF.

In regard to this clone: Additional DNA sequences in this sample encode the identical CDR3. The chain carries TRBV29-1 and TRBJ2-2; D assignment may be TRBD1 or TRBD2 (5 bases each). V lost 4 bases and J 0 bases, leaving 6 bases between the germline ends. The CDR3 is 13 residues long. CDR1 is SQVTM, CDR2 ANQGSEA, per germline. CDR3 amino acids: CSVGGPNTGELFF. For the CDR3, the DNA is TGCAGCGTTGGGGGACCGAACACCGGGGAGCTGTTTTTT.

V gene TRBV2 combines with J gene TRBJ2-7, with 8 bases identical to TRBD1. There are 15 residues in the CDR3. With V trimmed by 7 bases and J by 6 bases, 14 bases remained unmatched. Germline V CDR1 and CDR2: SNHLY, FYNNEI. This chain's CDR3 is CASIITGGGRSEQYF. In DNA form, the CDR3 reads TGTGCCAGCATTATTACAGGGGGTGGGAGGTCCGAGCAGTACTTC.

This clone was observed a single time. The chain is built from TRBV5-6 and TRBJ1-3; possible D gene TRBD1, 6 bases. V was pared by 4 bases and J by 0 bases, with 11 bases between. CDR1 and CDR2 (germline): SGHDT, YYEEEE. The CDR3 extends over 15 amino acids. CDR3 bases: TGTGCCAGCAGCCGAAAACAGGGCTCTGGAAACACCATATATTTT. Translated: CASSRKQGSGNTIYF.

This clone has a handful of counts. The rearrangement joins TRBV27 to TRBJ1-5, with D possibly TRBD1 on 6 matching bases. V lost 4 bases and J 13 bases, leaving 11 bases between the germline ends. The CDR3 spans 11 residues. Germline values: CDR1 MNHEY, CDR2 SMNVEV (reference sequence). The CDR3: CASSYGGRQHF. The CDR3 bases are TGTGCCAGCAGTTATGGGGGCCGGCAGCATTTT.

The V gene is TRBV30, the J gene TRBJ2-2, with D uncertain. Trimming pared 7 bases from V and 0 bases from J, leaving 12 bases between. The CDR3 runs to 14 residues. The germline CDR1 and CDR2 sequences are GTSNPN and SVGIG (reference sequence). As DNA, the CDR3 is TGTGCCTACGCAAGCCGCTCGAACACCGGGGAGCTGTTTTTT. Translated, it gives CAYASRSNTGELFF.

This clone was detected once. The rearrangement links TRBV11-1 to TRBJ1-2, with D maybe TRBD1 (6 bases). The CDR3 has 15 residues. The germline CDR1 and CDR2 sequences are SGHAT and FQDESV (reference sequence). The V and J ends lost 1 base and 2 bases respectively, with 11 bases between them. The CDR3 spells CASSLGLTGNYGYTF. The CDR3, as DNA: TGTGCCAGCAGCTTAGGACTAACAGGGAACTATGGCTACACCTTC.

The chain is built from TRBV19 and TRBJ1-5, with 7 bases aligning to TRBD1. J gave up 0 bases and V 3 bases, and 11 bases lay outside the gene matches. There are 18 residues in the CDR3. Germline values: CDR1 LNHDA, CDR2 SQIVND (reference sequence). The CDR3 region is CASSILTGRAYSNQPQHF. CDR3 DNA sequence: TGTGCCAGTAGTATCCTGACAGGGAGGGCTTATAGCAATCAGCCCCAGCATTTT.

The CDR3 DNA follows: TGCGCCAGCAGGTTGATGGCGGGAGGGGGAAATGAGCAGTTCTTC. It is translated as CASRLMAGGGNEQFF. This chain links TRBV4-1 with TRBJ2-1; 9 bases line up with TRBD2. V lost 6 bases and J lost 7; bases outside the gene matches: 10. This CDR3 region has 15 residues. Per the germline V gene, CDR1 is MGHRA and CDR2 is YSYEKL.

Points on this clone: This specimen includes other DNA sequences encoding the same CDR3. This chain connects TRBV11-2 to TRBJ2-1; TRBD2 matches 7 bases. Trimming took 6 bases from V and 7 from J; bases not matched to a gene: 3. The CDR3 totals 12 residues. Germline V gene lookup returns CDR1 SGHAT and CDR2 FQNNGV. CDR3 sequence reads: CASSSGGNEQFF. CDR3 bases: TGTGCCAGCAGTTCCGGGGGGAATGAGCAGTTCTTC.

The chain is built from TRBV7-2 and TRBJ2-7; possible D gene TRBD2, 5 bases. The CDR3 consists of 14 residues. CDR1 SGHTA and CDR2 FQGNSA come from the germline V gene. V lost 1 base to trimming and J lost 2 bases, with 9 bases between them. This CDR3 is CASSLGFGTYEQYF. As DNA, the CDR3 is TGTGCCAGCAGCTTAGGTTTCGGGACCTACGAGCAGTACTTC.

Regarding this clone: This CDR3 is also generated by other DNA sequences in the sample. The V gene is TRBV29-1, the J gene TRBJ2-2; D unclear. The CDR3 covers 12 residues. Trimming took 4 bases from V and 1 from J, leaving 4 bases between them. Germline CDR1 SQVTM, CDR2 ANQGSEA. The CDR3 sequence: CSVGQNTGELFF. The DNA for the CDR3 is TGCAGCGTTGGACAGAACACCGGGGAGCTGTTTTTT.

About this clone: Other DNA sequences within the sample encode an identical CDR3. The CDR3: CASSLAGGDQETQYF. In nucleotides, the CDR3 is TGCGCCAGCAGCTTGGCAGGCGGGGATCAAGAGACCCAGTACTTC. The V and J genes are TRBV5-1 and TRBJ2-5, with D perhaps matching TRBD2 (6 bases). Trimming cost V 0 bases and J 2 bases, with 11 bases left between them. From germline, CDR1 is SGHRS and CDR2 YFSETQ. This CDR3 is 15 amino acids long.

The genes are TRBV5-5 and TRBJ2-7; no reliable D call. Germline loops: CDR1 SGHKS, CDR2 YYEKEE (reference sequence). V dropped 4 bases and J dropped 3 bases, with 8 bases sitting between them. This CDR3 is built from 12 residues. The CDR3 reads CASSDGDYEQYF. The CDR3 DNA sequence: TGTGCCAGCAGCGATGGCGACTACGAGCAGTACTTC.

As regards this clone: At one end the junction does not follow the germline gene, possibly because of a read error. V is TRBV7-2 and J is TRBJ1-2; tentatively, D is TRBD1 (5 bases). This CDR3 is built from 13 residues. CDR1 and CDR2 (germline): SGHTA, FQGNSA. The CDR3 loop is CASSYKTGTFFSF. CDR3 bases: TGTGCCAGCAGCTACAAAACCGGGACGTTTTTCTCCTTC.

The V and J genes are TRBV4-1 and TRBJ2-5, with TRBD2 as a possible D gene (5 bases). The CDR3 contains 15 residues. The germline V gene has CDR1 MGHRA and CDR2 YSYEKL. Trimming stripped 2 bases from V and 2 bases from J, with 12 bases between. In nucleotides, the CDR3 is TGCGCCAGCAGCCAAAACCCTAGCACACAAGAGACCCAGTACTTC. Its translation: CASSQNPSTQETQYF.

V gene TRBV5-1 combines with J gene TRBJ2-7; TRBD2 matches 7 bases. The germline V gene encodes CDR1 SGHRS and CDR2 YFSETQ. V shed 2 bases, J shed 2 bases, and the junction held 7 bases outside the gene matches. The CDR3 is 15 amino acids. In DNA form, the CDR3 reads TGCGCCAGCAGCTTCCAGCGGGACTCGACCTACGAGCAGTACTTC. This sequence encodes CASSFQRDSTYEQYF. The complete variable domain, with remaining parts taken from reference TRBV5-1 and TRBJ2-7, reads KAGVTQTPRYLIKTRGQQVTLSCSPISGHRSVSWYQQTPGQGLQFLFEYFSETQRNKGNFPGRFSGRQFSNSRSEMNVSTLELGDSALYLCASSFQRDSTYEQYFGPGTRLTVT.

V and J are TRBV6-6 and TRBJ1-5; tentative D call: TRBD1 (6 bases). V gave up 6 bases and J gave up 1 base, with 10 bases separating them. The germline V gene encodes CDR1 MNHNY and CDR2 SVGAGI (reference sequence). The CDR3 runs 14 residues. This CDR3 is CASSQQGSNQPQHF. For the CDR3, the DNA is TGTGCCAGCAGCCAACAGGGAAGCAATCAGCCCCAGCATTTT.

This chain joins TRBV5-8 and TRBJ1-5; maybe TRBD1 (6 bases). The CDR3 spans 15 residues. Germline V gene lookup returns CDR1 SGHTS and CDR2 YDEGEE. V was shortened by 1 base and J by 2 bases, with 10 bases between the two germline ends. The CDR3, as DNA: TGTGCCAGCAGCTTGTTGGGGGCTGGCAATCAGCCCCAGCATTTT. Protein: CASSLLGAGNQPQHF.